Reported below is one T cell receptor (beta chain). Its antigen remains unidentified. TCRdb re-analysed the RT-PCR reads in MiXCR, keeping a single row per CDR3 protein. The sample comprises just under 250,000 distinct CDR3 sequences, less than 15% of which are singletons, and about 7.8% rests with the top ten. The data originate from a study of response to subunit inactivated influenza vaccine. The V segment lost 6 bases and the J segment 4 bases; nucleotides outside the gene matches: 4. The CDR3 is made up of 13 amino acids. CDR1 is MNHNS and CDR2 is SASEGT in the germline V gene. Study observations and caveats: It was suggested by the authors that few new T cells are recruited by each seasonal influenza vaccination.

Sample: non-naive T cells sorted from PBMCs, taken around two weeks before vaccination. The source of this sequence is a man between 45 and 60 years old who received an inactivated influenza vaccine. This chain links TRBV6-1 with TRBJ2-5, with TRBD2 matching 8 bases. The CDR3 bases are TGTGCCAGCAGGGGGACTAGAGGAGAGACCCAGTACTTC. The encoded protein is CASRGTRGETQYF.